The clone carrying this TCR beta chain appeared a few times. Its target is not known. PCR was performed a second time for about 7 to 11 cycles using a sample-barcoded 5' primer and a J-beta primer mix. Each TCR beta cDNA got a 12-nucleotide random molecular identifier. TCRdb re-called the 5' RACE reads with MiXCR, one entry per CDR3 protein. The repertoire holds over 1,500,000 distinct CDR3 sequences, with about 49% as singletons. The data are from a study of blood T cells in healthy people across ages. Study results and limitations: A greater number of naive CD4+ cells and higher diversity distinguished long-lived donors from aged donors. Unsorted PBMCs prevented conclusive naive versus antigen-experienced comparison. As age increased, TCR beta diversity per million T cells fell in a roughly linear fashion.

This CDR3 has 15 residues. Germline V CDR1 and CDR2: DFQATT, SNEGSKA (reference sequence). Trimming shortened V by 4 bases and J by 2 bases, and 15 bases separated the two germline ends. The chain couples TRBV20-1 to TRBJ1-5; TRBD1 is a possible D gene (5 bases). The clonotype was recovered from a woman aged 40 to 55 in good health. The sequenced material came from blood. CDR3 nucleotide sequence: TGCAGTGCTAAGTCGGTCAGGGTCGGCAATCAGCCCCAGCATTTT. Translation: CSAKSVRVGNQPQHF.